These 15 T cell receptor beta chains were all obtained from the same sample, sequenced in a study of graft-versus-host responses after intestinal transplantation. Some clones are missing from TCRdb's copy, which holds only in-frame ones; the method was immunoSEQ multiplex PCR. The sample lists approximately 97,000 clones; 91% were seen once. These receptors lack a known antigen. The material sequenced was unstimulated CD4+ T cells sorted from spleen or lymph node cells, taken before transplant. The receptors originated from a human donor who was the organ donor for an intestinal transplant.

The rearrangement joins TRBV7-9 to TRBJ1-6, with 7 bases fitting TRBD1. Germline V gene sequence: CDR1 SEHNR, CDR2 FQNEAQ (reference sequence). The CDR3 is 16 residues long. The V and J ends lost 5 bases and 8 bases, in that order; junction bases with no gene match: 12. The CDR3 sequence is CASSNTRQGWDSPLHF. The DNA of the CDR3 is TGTGCCAGCAGCAACACCAGACAGGGTTGGGATTCACCCCTCCACTTT.

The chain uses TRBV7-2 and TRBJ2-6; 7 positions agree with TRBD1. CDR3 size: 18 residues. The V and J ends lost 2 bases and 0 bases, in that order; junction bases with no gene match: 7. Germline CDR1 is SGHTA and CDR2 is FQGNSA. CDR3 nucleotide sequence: TGTGCCAGCAGCTTATGGCCCGGGACAGTCTCTGGGGCCAACGTCCTGACTTTC. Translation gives CASSLWPGTVSGANVLTF.

CDR3: CASTGGAKNIQYF. For the CDR3, the DNA is TGTGCCAGCACCGGGGGAGCCAAAAACATTCAGTACTTC. The chain recombines TRBV5-8 with TRBJ2-4; the D gene is possibly TRBD2 (6 bases). V was trimmed by 6 bases and J by 0 bases, leaving 7 bases between them. Germline CDR1 SGHTS, CDR2 YDEGEE. CDR3 length equals 13 residues.

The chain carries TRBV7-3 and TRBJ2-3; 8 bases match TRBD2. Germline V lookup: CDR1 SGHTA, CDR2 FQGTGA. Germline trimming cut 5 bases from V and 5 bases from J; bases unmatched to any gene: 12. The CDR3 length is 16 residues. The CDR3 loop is CASSPRGSGAKDTQYF. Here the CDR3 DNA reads TGTGCCAGCAGCCCACGGGGTAGCGGGGCGAAAGATACGCAGTATTTT.

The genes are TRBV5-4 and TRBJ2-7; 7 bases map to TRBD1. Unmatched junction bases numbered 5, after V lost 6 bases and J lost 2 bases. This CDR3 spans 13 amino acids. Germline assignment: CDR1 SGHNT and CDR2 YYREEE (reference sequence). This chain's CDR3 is CASTPQGAYEQYF. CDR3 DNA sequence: TGTGCCAGCACCCCCCAGGGGGCCTACGAGCAGTACTTC.

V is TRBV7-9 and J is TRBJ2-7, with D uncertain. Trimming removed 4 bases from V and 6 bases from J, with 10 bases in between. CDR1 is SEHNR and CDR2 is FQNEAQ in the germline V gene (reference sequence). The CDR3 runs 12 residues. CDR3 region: CASSSVGFEQYF. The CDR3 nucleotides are TGTGCCAGCAGCTCGGTCGGTTTCGAGCAGTACTTC.

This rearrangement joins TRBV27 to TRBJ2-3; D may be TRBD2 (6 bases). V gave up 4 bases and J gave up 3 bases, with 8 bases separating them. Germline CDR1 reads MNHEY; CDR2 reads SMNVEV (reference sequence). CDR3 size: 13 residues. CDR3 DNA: TGTGCCAGCAGTTGGGGGGTAACAGATACGCAGTATTTT. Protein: CASSWGVTDTQYF.

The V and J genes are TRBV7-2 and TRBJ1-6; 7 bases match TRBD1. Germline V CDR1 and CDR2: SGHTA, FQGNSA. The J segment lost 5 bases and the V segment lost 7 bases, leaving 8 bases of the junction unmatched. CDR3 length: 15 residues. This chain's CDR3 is CASKIGGINNSPLHF. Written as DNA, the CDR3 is TGTGCCAGCAAAATAGGGGGCATTAATAATTCACCCCTCCACTTT. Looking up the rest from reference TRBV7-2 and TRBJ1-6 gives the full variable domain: GAGVSQSPSNKVTEKGKDVELRCDPISGHTALYWYRQSLGQGLEFLIYFQGNSAPDKSGLPSDRFSAERTGGSVSTLTIQRTQQEDSAVYLCASKIGGINNSPLHFGNGTRLTVT.

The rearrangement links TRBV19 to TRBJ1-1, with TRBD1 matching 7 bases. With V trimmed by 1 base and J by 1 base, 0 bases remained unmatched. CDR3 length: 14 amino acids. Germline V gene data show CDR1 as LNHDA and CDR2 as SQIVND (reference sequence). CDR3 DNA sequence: TGTGCCAGTAGTATAGGGACAGGGAACACTGAAGCTTTCTTT. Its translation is CASSIGTGNTEAFF.

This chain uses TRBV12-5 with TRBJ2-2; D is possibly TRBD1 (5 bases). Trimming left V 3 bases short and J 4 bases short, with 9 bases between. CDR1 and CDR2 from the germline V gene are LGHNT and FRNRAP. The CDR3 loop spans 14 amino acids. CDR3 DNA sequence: TGTGCTAGTGGTTTAGGGGTTATCACCGGGGAGCTGTTTTTT. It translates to CASGLGVITGELFF.

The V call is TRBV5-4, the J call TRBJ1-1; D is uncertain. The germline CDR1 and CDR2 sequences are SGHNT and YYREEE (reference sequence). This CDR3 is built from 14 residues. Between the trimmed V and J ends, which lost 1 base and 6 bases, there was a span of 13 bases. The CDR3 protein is CASSLTQLDSEAFF. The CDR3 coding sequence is TGTGCCAGCAGCTTGACCCAGCTAGACTCTGAAGCTTTCTTT.

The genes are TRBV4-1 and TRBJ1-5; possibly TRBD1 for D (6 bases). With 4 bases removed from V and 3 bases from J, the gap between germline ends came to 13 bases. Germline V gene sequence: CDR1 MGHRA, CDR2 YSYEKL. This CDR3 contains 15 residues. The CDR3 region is CASSLPDRNNQPQHF. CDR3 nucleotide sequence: TGCGCCAGCAGCCTCCCCGACAGGAACAATCAGCCCCAGCATTTT.

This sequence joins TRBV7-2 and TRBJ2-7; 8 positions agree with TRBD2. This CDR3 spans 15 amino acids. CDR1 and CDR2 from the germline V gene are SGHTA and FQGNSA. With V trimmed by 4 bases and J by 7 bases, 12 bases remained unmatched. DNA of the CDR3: TGTGCCAGCAGCTCTAATTCCGGGACTAGTAGGGAGCAGTACTTC. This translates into CASSSNSGTSREQYF.

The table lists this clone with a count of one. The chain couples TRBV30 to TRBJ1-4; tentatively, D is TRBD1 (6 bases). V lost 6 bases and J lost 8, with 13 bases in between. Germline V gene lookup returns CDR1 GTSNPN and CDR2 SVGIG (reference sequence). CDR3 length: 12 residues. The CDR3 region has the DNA TGTGCCTGTTTCAGGCAGGGGGAAAAACTGTTTTTT. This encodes CACFRQGEKLFF.

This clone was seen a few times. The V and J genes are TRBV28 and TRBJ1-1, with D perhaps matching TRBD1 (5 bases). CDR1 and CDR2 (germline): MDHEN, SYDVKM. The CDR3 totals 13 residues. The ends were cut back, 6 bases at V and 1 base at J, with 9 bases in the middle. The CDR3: CASSKDRNTEAFF. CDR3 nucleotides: TGTGCCAGCAGCAAAGACAGGAACACTGAAGCTTTCTTT.